The 14 T cell receptor beta chains below were found in one sample sequenced in a study of cytomegalovirus exposure and HLA in healthy donors. Primers: 60 Vbeta forward and 13 Jbeta reverse. Method: immunoSEQ multiplex PCR; TCRdb's copy keeps in-frame clones and lacks some. The sample table sets out some 80,000 clones. The specimen sequenced was PBMCs. The receptors were gathered from a middle-aged man in good health and CMV-seropositive.

On this clone itself: Other DNA sequences in the same sample also yield this CDR3. Here the CDR3 DNA reads TGTGCCAGCAGCGCCGTACAGGGTAATGGCTATGGCTACACCTTC. Translation gives CASSAVQGNGYGYTF. This chain joins TRBV9 and TRBJ1-2, with D possibly matching TRBD1 (6 bases). Looked up from germline, CDR1 is SGDLS and CDR2 is YYNGEE. The CDR3 has 15 residues. V lost 3 bases and J 4 bases, leaving 16 bases between the germline ends.

This chain links TRBV28 with TRBJ2-7; the match to TRBD1 covers 9 bases. The V gene's germline CDR1 is MDHEN and CDR2 SYDVKM. Trimming at V came to 9 bases and at J to 2 bases, leaving 8 bases not matched to a gene. The CDR3 is 14 amino acids. CDR3 DNA: TGTGCCAGTAAAGCGACAGGGGGGACCTACGAGCAGTACTTC. Translation: CASKATGGTYEQYF.

The CDR3 bases are TGTGCCAGCAGCTTCTCCGGGACAGGGACTGAAGCTTTCTTT. It codes for CASSFSGTGTEAFF. The rearrangement joins TRBV7-2 to TRBJ1-1; 9 positions agree with TRBD1. The CDR3 consists of 14 residues. V was pared by 3 bases and J by 5 bases, with 4 bases of the junction left unmatched. Germline V CDR1 and CDR2: SGHTA, FQGNSA.

This rearrangement joins TRBV27 to TRBJ1-2, with D maybe TRBD1 (6 bases). V was cut by 5 bases and J by 8 bases, with 15 bases left in between. This CDR3 contains 13 residues. Germline CDR1 and CDR2: MNHEY and SMNVEV (reference sequence). In DNA form, the CDR3 reads TGTGCCAGCAGTAATCTTCAGGGGCAAGGCTACACCTTC. Protein: CASSNLQGQGYTF.

The V gene is TRBV9, the J gene TRBJ2-2; D gene uncertain. The germline V gene encodes CDR1 SGDLS and CDR2 YYNGEE. Deletions cut 0 bases from V and 4 bases from J, with 13 bases between. CDR3 length: 16 amino acids. CDR3 sequence reads: CASSVGVRGITGELFF. CDR3 nucleotide sequence: TGTGCCAGCAGCGTAGGGGTACGAGGTATCACCGGGGAGCTGTTTTTT.

The chain recombines TRBV4-2 with TRBJ1-1, with 8 bases matching TRBD1. CDR3 length equals 19 residues. With V trimmed by 1 base and J by 5 bases, 18 bases remained unmatched. CDR1 and CDR2 (germline): LGHNA, YNFKEQ. The CDR3 nucleotides read TGTGCCAGCAGCCAAGGGCCAAGTATTAACAGGGGGGATCGGACTGAAGCTTTCTTT. Its protein product is CASSQGPSINRGDRTEAFF.

This chain connects TRBV6-6 to TRBJ2-1; possible D gene TRBD1, 6 bases. This CDR3 region has 15 residues. V lost 6 bases and J lost 2, with 14 bases in between. CDR1 is MNHNY and CDR2 is SVGAGI in the germline V gene (reference sequence). This chain's CDR3 is CASSQQGSAYNEQFF. Written as DNA, the CDR3 is TGTGCCAGCAGCCAACAGGGATCAGCCTACAATGAGCAGTTCTTC.

V is TRBV4-1 and J is TRBJ1-6; possible D gene TRBD1, 5 bases. The germline V and J ends were trimmed by 0 bases and 15 bases, with 18 bases remaining between them. From germline, CDR1 is MGHRA and CDR2 YSYEKL. This CDR3 region has 15 residues. This chain's CDR3 is CASSQDLIRGAVLHF. The CDR3 DNA sequence: TGCGCCAGCAGCCAAGATCTGATAAGGGGTGCGGTCCTCCACTTT.

The chain uses TRBV4-2 and TRBJ2-7, with a tentative D call TRBD2 (6 bases). The CDR3 consists of 13 residues. V dropped 1 base and J dropped 3 bases, with 7 bases sitting between them. The germline gives CDR1 LGHNA, CDR2 YNFKEQ. CDR3: CASSQVGGYEQYF. The CDR3, as DNA: TGTGCCAGCAGCCAAGTGGGAGGCTACGAGCAGTACTTC.

The rearrangement uses TRBV11-2 and TRBJ2-2, with TRBD1 identical over 7 bases. V dropped 2 bases and J dropped 5; count of bases not matched to a gene: 8. CDR1 and CDR2 from the germline V gene are SGHAT and FQNNGV. This CDR3 contains 16 residues. The CDR3 sequence is CASSLNTGAFTGELFF. The DNA of the CDR3 is TGTGCCAGCAGCTTAAATACAGGGGCATTTACCGGGGAGCTGTTTTTT.

The genes are TRBV11-2 and TRBJ2-2; 8 nucleotides match TRBD2. This CDR3 has 16 residues. Trimming removed 4 bases from V and 4 bases from J; junction bases left unmatched: 8. Germline V gives CDR1 SGHAT, CDR2 FQNNGV. CDR3 coding DNA: TGTGCCAGCAGCTCAAGAGGGACTAGTAGCACCGGGGAGCTGTTTTTT. Its translation is CASSSRGTSSTGELFF.

V gene TRBV7-9 combines with J gene TRBJ2-5, with a weak D call TRBD1 (6 bases). From germline, CDR1 is SEHNR and CDR2 FQNEAQ (reference sequence). The CDR3 has 17 residues. The V gene lost 6 bases and the J gene lost 4 bases, with 24 bases spanning the gap. In DNA form, the CDR3 reads TGTGCCAGCAGTTTTGAACTACAGGGTGTATGGGGAGAGACCCAGTACTTC. As protein: CASSFELQGVWGETQYF.

The chain links TRBV19 to TRBJ1-1; 10 nucleotides align to TRBD1. The CDR3 loop spans 16 amino acids. With 6 bases clipped from V and 0 bases from J, the junction kept 7 bases outside the gene matches. CDR1 is LNHDA, CDR2 SQIVND, per germline (reference sequence). The CDR3, as DNA: TGTGCCAGTAGGATGGACAGGGGGAATATGAACACTGAAGCTTTCTTT. Residues: CASRMDRGNMNTEAFF.

This rearrangement joins TRBV5-6 to TRBJ1-2, with 10 bases matching TRBD1. The CDR3 extends over 15 amino acids. CDR1 is SGHDT and CDR2 is YYEEEE in the germline V gene. The V and J ends lost 4 bases and 5 bases, in that order; junction bases with no gene match: 8. CDR3 in amino acids: CASSGPGQGLYGYTF. CDR3 nucleotides: TGTGCCAGCAGCGGACCGGGACAGGGGCTTTATGGCTACACCTTC.